This TCR beta chain was sequenced for a study of blood T cell repertoires in COVID-19. Turning to the study itself: Recovery meant two consecutive negative NP/OP PCR tests, professional clearance, or resolved symptoms. Acute and convalescent COVID-19 specimens originated in the United States, Italy and Spain.

In the authors' methods: Researchers report that nucleated cell counts were estimated from reference gene primer amplification. Some clones are missing from TCRdb's copy, which holds only in-frame ones; the method was immunoSEQ multiplex PCR. From that table come the V and J calls and clone size; the DNA was used to work out D and trimming. The sample yields 200,000 to 250,000 clones, around 87% seen once. Participants were aged about 18 to 90 years, lived in under 25 US areas, and enrolled virtually. The CDR3 covers 15 residues. The germline gives CDR1 SGHAT, CDR2 FQNNGV. V lost 6 bases and J lost 3; bases outside the gene matches: 6.

This clonotype originated in a man aged 25-45 years in a cohort exposed to, infected with or recovered from COVID-19 (not recorded which). The V call is TRBV11-2, the J call TRBJ2-1; TRBD1 aligns across 9 bases. Sequencing input: PBMCs or T cells enriched from blood (not recorded which). The DNA for the CDR3 is TGTGCCAGCAGATTGGGGACAGGGATCTACAATGAGCAGTTCTTC. Its translation: CASRLGTGIYNEQFF.